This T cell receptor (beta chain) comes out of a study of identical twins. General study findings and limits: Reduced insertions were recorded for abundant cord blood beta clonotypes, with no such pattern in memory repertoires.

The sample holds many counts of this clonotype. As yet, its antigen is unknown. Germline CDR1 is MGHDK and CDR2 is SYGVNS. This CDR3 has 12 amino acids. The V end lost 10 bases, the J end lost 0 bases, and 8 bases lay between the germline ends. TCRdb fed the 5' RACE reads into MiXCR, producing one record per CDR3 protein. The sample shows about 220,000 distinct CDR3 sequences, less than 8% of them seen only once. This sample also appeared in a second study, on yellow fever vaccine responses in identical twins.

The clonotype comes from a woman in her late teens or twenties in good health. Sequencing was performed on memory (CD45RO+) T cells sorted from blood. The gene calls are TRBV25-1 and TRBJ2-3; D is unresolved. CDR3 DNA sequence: TGTGCCACCGCCGGGAGCACAGATACGCAGTATTTT. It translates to CATAGSTDTQYF.